This TCR beta chain is drawn from a study (dated by TCRdb to the mid-2010s). Notes on the research overall: The study tested whether tumor-infiltrating Tregs in breast cancer are recruited from blood Tregs or converted in situ from other CD4+ T cell subsets. The paper's findings and limits, for the study overall: Rather than covering whole repertoires, validation in the larger cohort was restricted to a single TCR beta V-J rearrangement. The greatest overlap of tumor-infiltrating Treg TCR alpha and beta sequences was with tumor naive CD4+ T cells, followed next by blood naive CD4+ T cells. Tumor memory CD4+ T cell TCR gene usage clustered with blood and lymph node memory CD4+ cells and lymph node naive CD4+ cells.

To purify naive CD4+ T cells, the Miltenyi Naive CD4+ T Cell Isolation kit was used, and CD25 microbeads served to deplete Tregs. Tregs, naive and memory CD4+ T cells from tumor, blood and ipsilateral draining lymph nodes of five breast cancer patients underwent full-length TCR alpha and beta sequencing. Tumor tissue and lymph nodes from ipsilateral axillary dissection were perfused with PBS, minced and digested with collagenase I and hyaluronidase. Sorted cell populations were confirmed by FACS to exceed 90% purity. Comment on this clonotype: This receptor's antigen is unknown. No much larger clone exists at a distance of one base, and base qualities are not known.

Full-length TCR variable regions were amplified by 5' RACE PCR with constant-region reverse primers, and semi-nested PCR with Nested Universal Primer A was subsequently performed. The ReliaPrep RNA Cell Miniprep System was used to extract total RNA, which was then reverse transcribed into 5'RACE-ready cDNA with the SMARTer RACE 5'/3' Kit. Multiplex adaptors were used to barcode the full-length TCR alpha and beta libraries, which were then sequenced on an Illumina MiSeq. Concerning the study's data processing: For each of nine subset-tissue groups, sequencing data from the five patients were combined, and the groups were compared by unsupervised clustering of TCR gene usage. The Morisita-Horn index was used to calculate repertoire similarity, with shared sequences weighted according to their contribution to each repertoire. TCRdb took the public reads, trimmed them with fastp at Q25, ran MiXCR for clone calling and kept in-frame beta chains. Each CDR3 protein gets just one entry, which takes the most common genes and DNA from the rows behind it. These V and J calls rely on TCRdb rather than the paper's analysis. The sample has roughly 55,000 distinct CDR3 sequences on record, approximately 25% of them singletons. Clones ranked in the top ten supply 2.5% to 4% of the sample.

V and J lose 2 bases and 7 bases, and a span of 16 bases separates them. For CDR1 and CDR2, the germline V gene (reference sequence) lists DFQATT and SNEGSKA. Including the terminal cysteine and phenylalanine, the CDR3 comprises 14 residues. Only the CDR3 DNA is retained, 42 bases long and in frame from the first base. The sequence joins TRBV20-1 to TRBJ2-3; no D segment can be confidently identified. The source of this sequence is a female donor with breast cancer. Input material: tumor-infiltrating naive CD4+ T cells sorted from the breast tumor. Sample cell subset or site, as interpreted from the label and publication: naive CD4+ T cells, CD4+CD45RA+CD25-. The nucleotide sequence is TGCAGTGCTAGACTGAACATAAGGAAAAATACGCAGTATTTT. Its protein reads: CSARLNIRKNTQYF.